The TCR beta chain under discussion was sequenced for a study of blood T cell repertoires in COVID-19. Study context: Both acute and convalescent COVID-19 samples were obtained from the United States, Italy and Spain.

Germline V gene data show CDR1 as LNHDA and CDR2 as SQIVND (reference sequence). The V and J ends lost 7 bases and 6 bases respectively, with 19 bases between them. The CDR3 has 15 residues. TCRdb's table, derived via immunoSEQ multiplex PCR, lists solely in-frame clones and lacks some. The sample includes around 30,000 clones, about 86% of them seen just once. The receptor comes from a woman older than 75 with active or convalescent COVID-19. The chain joins TRBV19 to TRBJ1-5; no clear D. The sample consisted of peripheral blood. The CDR3: CASKMGGRRIQPQHF. The CDR3 coding sequence is TGTGCCAGTAAGATGGGAGGGAGGCGGATTCAGCCCCAGCATTTT.